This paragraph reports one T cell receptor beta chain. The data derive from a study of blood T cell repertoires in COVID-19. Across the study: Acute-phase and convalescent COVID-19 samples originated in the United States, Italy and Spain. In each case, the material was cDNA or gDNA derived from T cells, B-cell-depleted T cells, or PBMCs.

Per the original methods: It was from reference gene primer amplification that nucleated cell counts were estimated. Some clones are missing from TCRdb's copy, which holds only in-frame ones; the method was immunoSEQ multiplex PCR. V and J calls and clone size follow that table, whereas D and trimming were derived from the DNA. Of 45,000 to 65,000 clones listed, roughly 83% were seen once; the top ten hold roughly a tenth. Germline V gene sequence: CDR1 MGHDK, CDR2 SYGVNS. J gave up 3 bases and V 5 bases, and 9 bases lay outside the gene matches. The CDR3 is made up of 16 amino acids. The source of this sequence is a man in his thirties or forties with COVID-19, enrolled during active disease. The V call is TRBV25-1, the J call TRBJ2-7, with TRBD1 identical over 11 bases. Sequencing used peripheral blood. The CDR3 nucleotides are TGTGCCAGCAGTAAGGCACCCGGGACAGGGGGCTACGAGCAGTACTTC. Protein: CASSKAPGTGGYEQYF.